This T cell receptor beta chain appears in the sequencing data of a study of blood T cell repertoires in COVID-19. For the study at large: Sources were T cells, B-cell-depleted T cells, or PBMCs; the material itself was cDNA or gDNA.

Clones were read by immunoSEQ multiplex PCR, and TCRdb kept only the in-frame ones, dropping some. The sample lists roughly 430,000 clones, around 90% occurring once. The germline V gene has CDR1 SGHTS and CDR2 YDEGEE. V lost 4 bases and J lost 2; bases outside the gene matches: 6. This CDR3 comprises 16 residues. V and J are TRBV5-8 and TRBJ2-3; 11 nucleotides agree with TRBD1. The material sequenced was PBMCs or T cells enriched from blood (not recorded which). The receptor was derived from a woman between 40 and 50 years old with acute COVID-19. The CDR3 protein is CASSNGQGASTDTQYF. CDR3 bases: TGTGCCAGCAGCAACGGACAGGGGGCTTCCACAGATACGCAGTATTTT. Complete variable domain (other parts from reference TRBV5-8 and TRBJ2-3): EAGVTQSPTHLIKTRGQQATLRCSPISGHTSVYWYQQALGLGLQFLLWYDEGEERNRGNFPPRFSGRQFPNYSSELNVNALELEDSALYLCASSNGQGASTDTQYFGPGTRLTVL.